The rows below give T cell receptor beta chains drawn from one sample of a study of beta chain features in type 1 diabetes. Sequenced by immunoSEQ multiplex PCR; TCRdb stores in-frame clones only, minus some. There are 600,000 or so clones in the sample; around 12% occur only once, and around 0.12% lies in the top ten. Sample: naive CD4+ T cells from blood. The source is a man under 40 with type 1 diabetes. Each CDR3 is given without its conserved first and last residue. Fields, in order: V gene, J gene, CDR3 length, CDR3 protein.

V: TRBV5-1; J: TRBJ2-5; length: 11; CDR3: ASSLTGGETQY
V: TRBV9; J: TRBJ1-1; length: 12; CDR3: ASSVGGMNTEAF
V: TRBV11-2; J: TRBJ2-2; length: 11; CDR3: ASSLQAAGELF
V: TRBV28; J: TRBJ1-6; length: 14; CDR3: ASSPIGQGKNSPLH
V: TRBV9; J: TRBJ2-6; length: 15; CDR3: ASSPHRINSGANVLT
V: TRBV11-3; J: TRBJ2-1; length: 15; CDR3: ASSFSVGASSYNEQF
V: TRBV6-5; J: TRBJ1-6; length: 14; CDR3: ASSSRRRTGASPLH
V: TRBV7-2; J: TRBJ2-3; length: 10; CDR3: ASSFSRDTQY
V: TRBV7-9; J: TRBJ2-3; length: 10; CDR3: ASSFVADTQY
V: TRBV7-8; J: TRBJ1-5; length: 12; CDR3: ASSFVGSNQPQH
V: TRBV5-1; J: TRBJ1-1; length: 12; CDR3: ASSGTRTAIEAF
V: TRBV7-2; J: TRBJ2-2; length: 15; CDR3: ASSPPTGRSPIGELF
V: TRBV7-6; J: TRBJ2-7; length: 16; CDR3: ASSLASILGPRSYEQY
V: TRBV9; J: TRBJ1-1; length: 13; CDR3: ASSVFGQGNTEAF
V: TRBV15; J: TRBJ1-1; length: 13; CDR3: ATRRSQEIGTEAF
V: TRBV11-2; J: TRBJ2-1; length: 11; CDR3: ASSLTLVTEQF
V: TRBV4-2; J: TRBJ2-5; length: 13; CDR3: ASSRTTGPGETQY
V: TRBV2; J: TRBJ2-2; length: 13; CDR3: ASTETRSNTGELF
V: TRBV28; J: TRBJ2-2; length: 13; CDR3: ASNPSGLAVGELF
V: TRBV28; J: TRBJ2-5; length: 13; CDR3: ASSLNQGRAETQY
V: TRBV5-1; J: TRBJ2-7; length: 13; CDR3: ASSLQGTAVYEQY
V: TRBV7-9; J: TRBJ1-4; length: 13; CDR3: ASSNLQGRNEKLF
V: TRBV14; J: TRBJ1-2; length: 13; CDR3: ASSPREGSVYGYT
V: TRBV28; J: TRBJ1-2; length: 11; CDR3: ASSPQGRYGYT
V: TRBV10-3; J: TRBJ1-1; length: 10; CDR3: AINSGNTEAF
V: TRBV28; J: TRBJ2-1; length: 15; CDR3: ASSTRAWSGMYNEQF
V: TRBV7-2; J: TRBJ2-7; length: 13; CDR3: ASSLGYGQSYEQY
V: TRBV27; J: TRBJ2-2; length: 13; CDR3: ASSLGHPNTGELF
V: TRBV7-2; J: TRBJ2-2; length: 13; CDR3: ASSFPGTKPGELF
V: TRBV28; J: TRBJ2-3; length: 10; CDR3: ASSLRGRTQY
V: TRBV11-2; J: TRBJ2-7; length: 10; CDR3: ASRDRGSEQY
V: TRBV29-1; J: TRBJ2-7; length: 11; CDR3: SVVTGDRYEQY
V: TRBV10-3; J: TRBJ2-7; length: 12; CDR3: ATWDRPSSYEQY
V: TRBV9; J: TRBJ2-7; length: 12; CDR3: ASSVVAGLGEQY
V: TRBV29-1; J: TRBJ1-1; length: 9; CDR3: SVDEGSEAF
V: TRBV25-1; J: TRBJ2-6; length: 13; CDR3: ASSESAGYANVLT
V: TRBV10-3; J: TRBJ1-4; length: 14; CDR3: AISDGTVATNEKLF
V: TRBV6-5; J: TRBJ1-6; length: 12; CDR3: ASSPKGGISPLH
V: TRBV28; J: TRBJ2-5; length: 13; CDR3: ASSLSQGPPETQY
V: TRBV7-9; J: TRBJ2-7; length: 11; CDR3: ASSLGVSYEQY
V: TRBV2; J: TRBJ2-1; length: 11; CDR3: ASKRGAYNEQF
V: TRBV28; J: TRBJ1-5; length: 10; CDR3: ASSPHPGPQH
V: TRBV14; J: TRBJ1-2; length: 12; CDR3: ASSQDRQNILGT
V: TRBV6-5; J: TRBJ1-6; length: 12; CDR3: ASSRSGRDSPLH
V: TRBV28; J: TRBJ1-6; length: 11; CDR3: ASNGATNSPLH
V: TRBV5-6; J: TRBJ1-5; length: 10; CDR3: ASSWGTSPQH
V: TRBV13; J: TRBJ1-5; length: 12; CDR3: ASSRDSSRGTQH